The clone carrying this T cell receptor (beta chain) has just a few counts. The table came from immunoSEQ multiplex PCR; TCRdb's copy has only in-frame clones and leaves some out. The sample contains approximately 51,000 clones, approximately 89% of which appear only once. This CDR3 is 12 amino acids long. The germline gives CDR1 MNHNY, CDR2 SVGAGI (reference sequence). This specimen comes from a study of memory CD8 T cells in hepatitis C reinfection. Study background: After reinfection, a couple of primary-infection resolvers became chronically infected. Pre-reinfection samples were taken 55 to 20 weeks before detection. HCV reinfection meant a positive HCV RNA test after two negative tests at least 60 days apart.

Indicated time point: pre-reinfection, 55 to 20 weeks before reinfection detection. TCR sequencing was done directly ex vivo on sorted cells, without expansion in vitro. Donors were people who inject drugs in the Montreal HEPCO cohort. This rearrangement joins TRBV6-6 to TRBJ1-2; tentatively, D is TRBD1 (6 bases). The receptor comes from a man between 18 and 29 years old with hepatitis C virus infection. Sequencing input: naive CD8+ T cells sorted from blood. In nucleotides, the CDR3 is TGTGCTCCGCAAAGGGGGTGCTATGGCTACACCTTC. The encoded protein is CAPQRGCYGYTF.